One and the same sample provided the 30 T cell receptor beta chains below, sequenced in a study of T-cell reconstitution after alpha-beta-depleted transplantation in children. Library preparation (for TCRbeta) was performed with unique molecular identifiers. TCRdb re-called the PCR reads through MiXCR, storing one row per CDR3 protein. The sample lists fewer than 550,000 distinct CDR3 sequences, roughly 10% occurring once. The specimen was PBMCs from the stem cell graft donor, collected from the stem cell graft. The receptors were gathered from a human donor who donated a stem cell graft to a child with acute myeloid leukemia.

This chain uses TRBV6-1 with TRBJ2-1; tentatively, D is TRBD2 (6 bases). Germline CDR1 is MNHNS and CDR2 is SASEGT. CDR3 size: 16 residues. V lost 7 bases to trimming and J lost 8 bases, with 24 bases between them. CDR3 in DNA: TGTGCCAGCAACGCCCTTTCGGGGGAGAATGGGCATGAGCAGTTCTTC. Translation: CASNALSGENGHEQFF.

This clonotype appeared a few times. The CDR3 region has the DNA TGTGCCAGCAGCGGTCCCTACAATGAGCAGTTCTTC. Protein sequence: CASSGPYNEQFF. The V gene is TRBV7-2, the J gene TRBJ2-1; D is unclear. Trimming took 5 bases from V and 2 from J, leaving 4 bases between them. From germline, CDR1 is SGHTA and CDR2 FQGNSA. This CDR3 spans 12 amino acids.

CDR3 nucleotides: TGCAGCGTTGTTCCCCAACGGACAGGGACTGAAGCTTTCTTT. Translated, it gives CSVVPQRTGTEAFF. The gene calls are TRBV29-1 and TRBJ1-1, with 8 bases matching TRBD1. Germline values: CDR1 SQVTM, CDR2 ANQGSEA. The CDR3 extends over 14 amino acids. J lost 5 bases, V lost 4 bases, and 9 bases had no gene match.

This clonotype was detected ten times or more. The V gene is TRBV7-8, the J gene TRBJ2-7; 7 positions agree with TRBD1. The CDR3 contains 13 residues. Germline-derived CDR1 and CDR2 are SGHVS and FQNEAQ. With V trimmed by 5 bases and J by 1 base, 2 bases remained unmatched. The CDR3 reads CASSPGGSYEQYV. The CDR3 region has the DNA TGTGCCAGCAGCCCAGGGGGATCCTACGAGCAGTACGTC.

This clonotype was observed a handful of times. The genes are TRBV15 and TRBJ2-1, with D uncertain. CDR1 is LNHNV and CDR2 is YYDKDF in the germline V gene (reference sequence). This CDR3 is 14 amino acids long. V was shortened by 0 bases and J by 6 bases, with 9 bases between the two germline ends. CDR3: CATSRDWNPNEQFF. CDR3 coding DNA: TGTGCCACCAGCAGAGATTGGAATCCCAATGAGCAGTTCTTC.

This clonotype showed up many times. The V and J genes are TRBV12-3 or TRBV12-4 and TRBJ1-2; D gene ambiguous. Trimming left V 3 bases short and J 4 bases short, with 6 bases between. This CDR3 has 12 residues. CDR3 sequence: CASSFVGYGYTF. The CDR3 DNA is TGTGCCAGCAGTTTCGTTGGCTATGGCTACACCTTC.

This chain uses TRBV5-4 with TRBJ2-3, with 10 positions matching TRBD2. Germline V gene data show CDR1 as SGHNT and CDR2 as YYREEE (reference sequence). There are 16 residues in the CDR3. V trimming: 2 bases; J trimming: 2 bases; junction bases outside the gene matches: 5. CDR3 region: CASSFRLAGDTDTQYF. The DNA of the CDR3 is TGTGCCAGCAGCTTCCGTCTAGCGGGGGACACAGATACGCAGTATTTT.

This chain joins TRBV20-1 and TRBJ2-7, with 10 bases fitting TRBD2. With V trimmed by 1 base and J by 7 bases, 4 bases remained unmatched. The CDR3 is 13 residues long. Germline values: CDR1 DFQATT, CDR2 SNEGSKA (reference sequence). The CDR3 region is CSARGSGREEQYF. Written as DNA, the CDR3 is TGCAGTGCTAGAGGGAGCGGGAGGGAGGAGCAGTACTTC.

This clonotype appeared many times. This chain connects TRBV3-1 to TRBJ2-5; tentatively, D is TRBD2 (6 bases). From germline, CDR1 is LGHDT and CDR2 YNNKEL (reference sequence). Trimming cost V 4 bases and J 2 bases, with 14 bases left between them. This CDR3 has 15 residues. CDR3 coding DNA: TGTGCCAGCAGCCGTATAGGAGGGCCTCAAGAGACCCAGTACTTC. It yields the protein CASSRIGGPQETQYF.

This clonotype has only a few counts. The gene calls are TRBV29-1 and TRBJ2-5, with 9 bases matching TRBD1. The length of the CDR3 is 13 residues. The germline V gene has CDR1 SQVTM and CDR2 ANQGSEA. Unmatched junction bases numbered 7, after V lost 6 bases and J lost 5 bases. CDR3 in amino acids: CSVGGQGLETQYF. The CDR3 bases are TGCAGCGTCGGGGGACAGGGCCTCGAGACCCAGTACTTC.

The chain joins TRBV7-2 to TRBJ2-5, with 7 bases that match TRBD1. Germline CDR1 and CDR2: SGHTA and FQGNSA. J gave up 5 bases and V 3 bases, and 9 bases lay outside the gene matches. The CDR3 runs to 15 residues. The CDR3 sequence is CASSFETGVGETQYF. DNA for the CDR3: TGTGCCAGCAGCTTCGAAACAGGGGTGGGGGAGACCCAGTACTTC.

This chain links TRBV5-5 with TRBJ2-7; a weak D match, TRBD2 (5 bases). This CDR3 region has 17 residues. Between the trimmed V and J ends, which lost 2 bases and 0 bases, there was a span of 18 bases. CDR1 SGHKS and CDR2 YYEKEE come from the germline V gene (reference sequence). CDR3 sequence (DNA): TGTGCCAGCAGCTTTGGCGGGTCTTGGCGGATCTCCTACGAGCAGTACTTC. Encoded protein: CASSFGGSWRISYEQYF.

The chain couples TRBV25-1 to TRBJ1-4, with a possible D match to TRBD1 (6 bases). Germline CDR1 and CDR2: MGHDK and SYGVNS. The CDR3 has 15 residues. V lost 2 bases to trimming and J lost 7 bases, with 14 bases between them. CDR3 in amino acids: CASSETGALGEKLFF. The DNA of the CDR3 is TGTGCCAGCAGTGAAACGGGGGCGCTAGGTGAAAAACTGTTTTTT.

This clonotype has ten or more counts. This rearrangement joins TRBV27 to TRBJ2-1; D is perhaps TRBD2 (6 bases). The germline V and J ends were trimmed by 4 bases and 5 bases, with 12 bases remaining between them. The germline V gene encodes CDR1 MNHEY and CDR2 SMNVEV (reference sequence). The CDR3 has 14 amino acids. The CDR3 sequence: CASSSGRPHNEQFF. CDR3 in DNA: TGTGCCAGCAGTTCCGGGAGACCCCACAATGAGCAGTTCTTC.

V and J are TRBV19 and TRBJ1-6; D ambiguous. V was cut by 3 bases and J by 8 bases, with 8 bases left in between. Germline lookup yields CDR1 LNHDA and CDR2 SQIVND (reference sequence). This CDR3 comprises 13 residues. This chain's CDR3 is CASSMLGDSPLHF. The DNA for the CDR3 is TGTGCCAGTAGTATGTTAGGCGATTCACCCCTCCACTTT.

This clonotype was seen ten or more times. J is TRBJ2-1 and V is TRBV4-3; 10 bases match TRBD2. Germline values: CDR1 LGHNA, CDR2 YSLEER. V was clipped by 1 base and J by 5 bases; unmatched bases: 5. The CDR3 is 16 residues long. The CDR3 bases are TGCGCCAGCAGCCAAGCCTTAGCGGGAGGTAACAATGAGCAGTTCTTC. This gives the protein CASSQALAGGNNEQFF.

This chain links TRBV29-1 with TRBJ2-3, with D unresolved. Germline CDR1 and CDR2: SQVTM and ANQGSEA. The CDR3 is 13 amino acids. V was shortened by 7 bases and J by 4 bases, with 15 bases between the two germline ends. CDR3 sequence (DNA): TGCAGCGCAGTCCCGTTCCGGGCAGATACGCAGTATTTT. Translation gives CSAVPFRADTQYF.

At least ten counts were recorded for this clonotype. The chain couples TRBV2 to TRBJ1-1; D is unresolved. The germline CDR1 and CDR2 sequences are SNHLY and FYNNEI. V was shortened by 4 bases and J by 3 bases, with 9 bases between the two germline ends. The CDR3 consists of 13 residues. The CDR3 coding sequence is TGTGCCAGCAGTGGATGGAGGGACACTGAAGCTTTCTTT. Amino acid sequence: CASSGWRDTEAFF.

Many counts were recorded for this clonotype. V gene TRBV5-1 combines with J gene TRBJ2-7, with D tentatively TRBD2 (5 bases). There are 15 residues in the CDR3. Per germline, CDR1 SGHRS and CDR2 YFSETQ. V shed 0 bases and J shed 7 bases, with 17 bases lying between them. Written as DNA, the CDR3 is TGCGCCAGCAGCTTGGAATCCAGCGGAGTGGGAGAGCAGTACTTC. Translating it yields CASSLESSGVGEQYF.

The V call is TRBV12-3 or TRBV12-4, the J call TRBJ2-5, with 8 positions matching TRBD2. This CDR3 comprises 15 residues. Trimming took 5 bases from V and 5 from J; bases not matched to a gene: 10. This CDR3 is CASSNGTRRVETQYF. The CDR3 coding sequence is TGTGCCAGCAGTAACGGGACTAGGCGGGTTGAGACCCAGTACTTC.

This clonotype was detected only a few times. This chain joins TRBV7-2 and TRBJ2-2; D unresolved. This CDR3 has 14 residues. Germline V gene sequence: CDR1 SGHTA, CDR2 FQGNSA. Trimming removed 5 bases from V and 2 bases from J, with 9 bases in between. CDR3 DNA sequence: TGTGCCAGCAGCCCGAATCTCAACACCGGGGAGCTGTTTTTT. It encodes CASSPNLNTGELFF.

There are a few counts of this clonotype. The chain links TRBV5-1 to TRBJ2-5; D is tentatively TRBD1 or TRBD2 (5 bases each). The CDR3 totals 14 residues. Germline lookup yields CDR1 SGHRS and CDR2 YFSETQ. The V end lost 0 bases, the J end lost 5 bases, and 11 bases lay between the germline ends. CDR3 protein: CASSLGGAPETQYF. The CDR3 region has the DNA TGCGCCAGCAGCTTGGGAGGGGCCCCCGAGACCCAGTACTTC. Together with reference TRBV5-1 and TRBJ2-5, the CDR3 gives the full variable domain: KAGVTQTPRYLIKTRGQQVTLSCSPISGHRSVSWYQQTPGQGLQFLFEYFSETQRNKGNFPGRFSGRQFSNSRSEMNVSTLELGDSALYLCASSLGGAPETQYFGPGTRLLVL.

This clonotype has only a few counts. V usage is TRBV20-1 and J usage is TRBJ1-4; 8 bases map to TRBD1. CDR3 size: 14 residues. V was pared by 0 bases and J by 6 bases, with 3 bases of the junction left unmatched. CDR1 is DFQATT and CDR2 is SNEGSKA in the germline V gene (reference sequence). In DNA form, the CDR3 reads TGCAGTGCTAGAGATCACAGGGGGGATGAAAAACTGTTTTTT. Amino acids: CSARDHRGDEKLFF.

The CDR3 loop reads CASSPRGGADTDTQYF. CDR3 DNA: TGTGCCAGCAGCCCCCGGGGGGGGGCAGACACAGATACGCAGTATTTT. V usage is TRBV7-9 and J usage is TRBJ2-3; 8 bases align to TRBD2. The CDR3 covers 16 residues. V was pared by 5 bases and J by 2 bases, with 9 bases of the junction left unmatched. From germline, CDR1 is SEHNR and CDR2 FQNEAQ (reference sequence). The full variable domain, its missing parts supplied by reference TRBV7-9 and TRBJ2-3, is DTGVSQNPRHKITKRGQNVTFRCDPISEHNRLYWYRQTLGQGPEFLTYFQNEAQLEKSRLLSDRFSAERPKGSFSTLEIQRTEQGDSAMYLCASSPRGGADTDTQYFGPGTRLTVL.

V and J are TRBV12-3 or TRBV12-4 and TRBJ2-2; D is possibly TRBD1 (6 bases). There are 17 residues in the CDR3. The germline V and J ends were trimmed by 2 bases and 3 bases, with 16 bases remaining between them. CDR3 coding DNA: TGTGCCAGCAGTTTACACCAGGGGCAGATTTACACCGGGGAGCTGTTTTTT. As protein: CASSLHQGQIYTGELFF.

This clonotype was recorded many times. The chain uses TRBV5-5 and TRBJ2-3, with 9 bases that match TRBD2. Germline V gene sequence: CDR1 SGHKS, CDR2 YYEKEE (reference sequence). CDR3 length: 16 residues. Germline trimming cut 4 bases from V and 3 bases from J; bases unmatched to any gene: 9. The CDR3 sequence: CASSVPVSGGTDTQYF. The DNA for the CDR3 is TGTGCCAGCAGCGTCCCAGTAAGCGGGGGGACAGATACGCAGTATTTT. Based on the CDR3 plus reference TRBV5-5 and TRBJ2-3, the full variable domain is DAGVTQSPTHLIKTRGQQVTLRCSPISGHKSVSWYQQVLGQGPQFIFQYYEKEERGRGNFPDRFSARQFPNYSSELNVNALLLGDSALYLCASSVPVSGGTDTQYFGPGTRLTVL.

This chain links TRBV29-1 with TRBJ2-5; D tentatively reads TRBD1 or TRBD2 (5 bases each). The germline gives CDR1 SQVTM, CDR2 ANQGSEA. V lost 3 bases to trimming and J lost 5 bases, with 10 bases between them. The CDR3 covers 12 residues. In nucleotides, the CDR3 is TGCAGCGTTGACCAGGGCGGGGAGACCCAGTACTTC. This encodes CSVDQGGETQYF.

This clonotype has only a few counts. The V gene is TRBV12-3 or TRBV12-4, the J gene TRBJ2-5; D ambiguous. The V end lost 5 bases, the J end lost 1 base, and 11 bases lay between the germline ends. The CDR3 consists of 14 residues. This CDR3 is CASSPLWTQETQYF. The CDR3 DNA sequence: TGTGCCAGCAGTCCCCTCTGGACCCAAGAGACCCAGTACTTC.

The rearrangement joins TRBV19 to TRBJ2-2; perhaps TRBD2 as D (5 bases). V was trimmed by 7 bases and J by 4 bases, leaving 16 bases between them. Germline V gene lookup returns CDR1 LNHDA and CDR2 SQIVND (reference sequence). The CDR3 contains 15 residues. This chain's CDR3 is CASTTRRGSTGELFF. CDR3 nucleotide sequence: TGTGCCAGTACAACCCGTAGAGGGTCCACCGGGGAGCTGTTTTTT.

This sequence joins TRBV10-3 and TRBJ2-5, with D perhaps TRBD1 (8 bases). Germline CDR1 is ENHRY and CDR2 is SYGVKD. This CDR3 is 15 amino acids long. V lost 2 bases, J lost 5 bases, and 15 bases lay in between. The CDR3: CAISETAQGGETQYF. The CDR3 region has the DNA TGTGCCATCAGTGAGACGGCACAGGGGGGGGAGACCCAGTACTTC.